This T cell receptor (beta chain) was sequenced during a study of OX40 agonist ivuxolimab in advanced cancers. TCRdb keeps only in-frame clones here, not all; method: immunoSEQ multiplex PCR. The data contain roughly 64,000 clones, roughly 82% of them singletons. Germline V gene sequence: CDR1 SQVTM, CDR2 ANQGSEA. The CDR3 sequence is 15 residues long. J lost 1 base, V lost 6 bases, and 7 bases had no gene match. This clone was found once. The receptor's source is an adult with an advanced solid tumor such as melanoma, head and neck, liver or kidney cancer. The specimen comprised CD4+ or CD8+ T cells sorted from blood, sampled in a trial of the OX40 agonist ivuxolimab. V gene TRBV29-1 combines with J gene TRBJ2-7; 12 bases map to TRBD2. CDR3 sequence reads: CSVLLTSGRSYEQYF. Here the CDR3 DNA reads TGCAGCGTGCTTTTAACTAGCGGGAGGTCCTACGAGCAGTACTTC.